Sequencing of this TCR beta chain was carried out in a study of CD8 T cells in Susac syndrome. Study-wide findings and caveats: Clonal expansion of Susac CD8+ cells peaked in TEMRA cells, and it also peaked in active patients.

It was with random hexamers that 0.5 to 1 ug RNA was reverse transcribed. An immunoSEQ multiplex PCR amplified TCR beta CDR3 over 54 Vbeta and 13 Jbeta. TCRdb used MiXCR to reprocess the immunoSEQ multiplex PCR reads, holding one entry per CDR3 protein. The sample contains nearly 110,000 distinct CDR3 sequences, approximately 94% of which appear only once. Patients with Susac syndrome met the recently defined diagnostic criteria for definite or probable disease. The CDR3 totals 17 residues. Losses at the gene ends were 3 bases for V and 5 bases for J; bases not matched to a gene: 7. Germline V lookup: CDR1 SGDLS, CDR2 YYNGEE. With regard to this clonotype: Its specificity is unknown.

The TCR sequence derives from a human donor with Susac syndrome. The chain recombines TRBV9 with TRBJ2-1; 14 bases line up with TRBD2. Sequencing was performed on CD8+ T cells from PBMCs. For the CDR3, the DNA is TGTGCCAGCAGCGGGCGACTAGCGGGGGGGCGGAACAATGAGCAGTTCTTC. Its translation: CASSGRLAGGRNNEQFF.